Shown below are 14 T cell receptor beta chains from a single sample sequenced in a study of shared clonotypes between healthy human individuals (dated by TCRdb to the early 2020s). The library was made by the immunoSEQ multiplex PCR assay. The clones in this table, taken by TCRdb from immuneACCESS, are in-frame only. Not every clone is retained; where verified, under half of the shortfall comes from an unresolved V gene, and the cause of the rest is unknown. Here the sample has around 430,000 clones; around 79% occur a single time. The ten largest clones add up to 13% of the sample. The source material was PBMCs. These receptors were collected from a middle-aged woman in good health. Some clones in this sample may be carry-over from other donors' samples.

The DNA of the CDR3 is TGTGCCAGCCTTAAAACTCAGGGGGATCAGCCCCAGCATTTT. Residues: CASLKTQGDQPQHF. The chain joins TRBV28 to TRBJ1-5, with 7 bases identical to TRBD1. J lost 5 bases, V lost 8 bases, and 9 bases had no gene match. The CDR3 is made up of 14 amino acids. Germline V CDR1 and CDR2: MDHEN, SYDVKM.

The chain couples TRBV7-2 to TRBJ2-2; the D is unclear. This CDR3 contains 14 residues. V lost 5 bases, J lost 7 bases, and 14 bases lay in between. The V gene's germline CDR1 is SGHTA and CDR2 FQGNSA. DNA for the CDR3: TGTGCCAGCAGCCCCCTCCAGACCTACGGGGAGCTGTTTTTT. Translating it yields CASSPLQTYGELFF. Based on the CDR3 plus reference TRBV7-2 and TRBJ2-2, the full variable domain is GAGVSQSPSNKVTEKGKDVELRCDPISGHTALYWYRQSLGQGLEFLIYFQGNSAPDKSGLPSDRFSAERTGGSVSTLTIQRTQQEDSAVYLCASSPLQTYGELFFGEGSRLTVL.

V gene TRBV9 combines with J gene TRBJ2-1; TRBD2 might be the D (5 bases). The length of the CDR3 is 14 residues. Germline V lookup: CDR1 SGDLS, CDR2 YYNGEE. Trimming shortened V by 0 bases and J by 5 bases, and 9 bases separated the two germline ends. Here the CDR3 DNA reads TGTGCCAGCAGCGTAGGGCTAGCTAACAATGAGCAGTTCTTC. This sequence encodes CASSVGLANNEQFF.

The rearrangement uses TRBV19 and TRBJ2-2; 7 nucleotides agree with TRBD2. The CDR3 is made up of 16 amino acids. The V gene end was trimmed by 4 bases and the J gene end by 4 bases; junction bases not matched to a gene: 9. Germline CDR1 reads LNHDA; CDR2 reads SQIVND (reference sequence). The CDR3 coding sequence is TGTGCCAGTAGTACTATAGCGGGTGAGGGCACCGGGGAGCTGTTTTTT. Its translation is CASSTIAGEGTGELFF.

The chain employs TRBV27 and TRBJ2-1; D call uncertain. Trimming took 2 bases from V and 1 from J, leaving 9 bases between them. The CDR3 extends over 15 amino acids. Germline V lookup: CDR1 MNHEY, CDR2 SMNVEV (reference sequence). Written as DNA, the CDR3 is TGTGCCAGCAGTTTAATTGGTTATTCCTACAATGAGCAGTTCTTC. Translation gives CASSLIGYSYNEQFF.

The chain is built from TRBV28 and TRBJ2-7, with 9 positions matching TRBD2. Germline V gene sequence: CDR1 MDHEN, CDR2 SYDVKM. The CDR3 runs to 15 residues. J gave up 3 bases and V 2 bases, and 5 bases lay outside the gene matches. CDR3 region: CASSLAGGPSYEQYF. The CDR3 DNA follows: TGTGCCAGCAGTTTAGCGGGAGGGCCCAGCTACGAGCAGTACTTC. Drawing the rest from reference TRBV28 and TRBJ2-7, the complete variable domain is DVKVTQSSRYLVKRTGEKVFLECVQDMDHENMFWYRQDPGLGLRLIYFSYDVKMKEKGDIPEGYSVSREKKERFSLILESASTNQTSMYLCASSLAGGPSYEQYFGPGTRLTVT.

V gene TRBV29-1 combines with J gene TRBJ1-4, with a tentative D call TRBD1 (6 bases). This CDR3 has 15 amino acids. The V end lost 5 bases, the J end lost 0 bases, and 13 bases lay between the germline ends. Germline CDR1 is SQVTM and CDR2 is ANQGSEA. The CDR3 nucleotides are TGCAGCGTTTTATTACAGGGCTCAACTAATGAAAAACTGTTTTTT. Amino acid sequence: CSVLLQGSTNEKLFF.

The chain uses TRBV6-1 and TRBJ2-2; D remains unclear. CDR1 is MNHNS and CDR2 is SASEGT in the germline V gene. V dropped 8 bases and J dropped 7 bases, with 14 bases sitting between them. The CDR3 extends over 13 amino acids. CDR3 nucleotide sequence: TGTGCCAGCCTACGTGGGTGGAACGGGGAGCTGTTTTTT. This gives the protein CASLRGWNGELFF.

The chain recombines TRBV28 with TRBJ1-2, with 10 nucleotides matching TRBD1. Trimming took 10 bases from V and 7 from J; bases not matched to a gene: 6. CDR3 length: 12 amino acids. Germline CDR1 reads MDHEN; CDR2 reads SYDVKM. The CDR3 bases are TGTGCCACTCGACAGGGGGCGCTTGGCTACACCTTC. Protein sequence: CATRQGALGYTF.

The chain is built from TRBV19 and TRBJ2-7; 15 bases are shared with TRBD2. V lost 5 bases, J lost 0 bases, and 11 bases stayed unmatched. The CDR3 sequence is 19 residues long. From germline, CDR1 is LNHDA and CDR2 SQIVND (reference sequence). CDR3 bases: TGTGCCAGTAGTGTCCAGACAGGACTAGCGGGAGGGACCTCCTACGAGCAGTACTTC. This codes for CASSVQTGLAGGTSYEQYF.

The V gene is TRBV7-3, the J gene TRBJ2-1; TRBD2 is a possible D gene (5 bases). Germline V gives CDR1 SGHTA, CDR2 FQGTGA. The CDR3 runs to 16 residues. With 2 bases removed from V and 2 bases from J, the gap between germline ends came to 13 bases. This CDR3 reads CASSLEGAAPYNEQFF. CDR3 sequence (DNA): TGTGCCAGCAGCTTAGAAGGAGCGGCGCCCTACAATGAGCAGTTCTTC.

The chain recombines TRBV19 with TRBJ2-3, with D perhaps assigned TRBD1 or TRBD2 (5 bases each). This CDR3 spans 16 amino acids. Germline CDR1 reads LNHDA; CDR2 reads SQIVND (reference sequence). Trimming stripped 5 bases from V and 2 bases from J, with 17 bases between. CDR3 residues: CASSSGAYGTTDTQYF. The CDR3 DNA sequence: TGTGCCAGTAGTTCCGGGGCATATGGAACCACAGATACGCAGTATTTT.

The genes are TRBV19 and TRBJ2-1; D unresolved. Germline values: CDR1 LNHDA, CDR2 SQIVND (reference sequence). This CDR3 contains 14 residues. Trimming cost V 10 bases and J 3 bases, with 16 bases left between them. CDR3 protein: CATAHHGLYNEQFF. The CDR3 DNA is TGTGCCACCGCCCACCACGGCCTCTACAATGAGCAGTTCTTC.

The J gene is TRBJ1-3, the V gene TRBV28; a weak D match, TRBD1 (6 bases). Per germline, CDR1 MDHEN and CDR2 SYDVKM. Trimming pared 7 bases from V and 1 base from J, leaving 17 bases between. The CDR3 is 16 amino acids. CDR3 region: CASTQLGGASGNTIYF. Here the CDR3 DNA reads TGTGCCAGCACCCAACTCGGGGGCGCGTCTGGAAACACCATATATTTT.